A selection of T cell receptor beta chains follows, all from one sample in a study of shared clonotypes between healthy human individuals. The assay was immunoSEQ multiplex PCR, and TCRdb's table has in-frame clones only and misses some. Of roughly 2 million clones listed, nearly 97% are singletons. Material for sequencing was naive CD4+ T cells sorted from blood. The receptor set was obtained from a man between 18 and 29 years old in good health. Each CDR3 is given with its conserved first and last residue. A D gene is named only where the DNA matches it firmly. Not every row has a clone size; where given, it reads once, few, many or a size class.

D: TRBD1
length: 14
V: TRBV19
J: TRBJ1-5
size: .
DNA: TGTGCCAGTAGCCCGGGACAGGGCAATCAGCCCCAGCATTTT
CDR3: CASSPGQGNQPQHF

D: TRBD1
length: 17
V: TRBV4-2
J: TRBJ1-4
size: once
DNA: TGTGCCAGCAGCCAAGAGGGGACCGGGACAGTTAATGAAAAACTGTTTTTT
CDR3: CASSQEGTGTVNEKLFF

D: TRBD1
length: 15
V: TRBV25-1
J: TRBJ2-7
size: .
DNA: TGTGCCAGCAGCCCCTCCCTGGGGGACAGCAACGAGCAGTACTTC
CDR3: CASSPSLGDSNEQYF

D: TRBD1
length: 13
V: TRBV2
J: TRBJ2-1
size: .
DNA: TGTGCCAGCAACCGGGACAGGGGTGATGAGCAGTTCTTC
CDR3: CASNRDRGDEQFF

D: .
length: 14
V: TRBV29-1
J: TRBJ2-1
size: .
DNA: TGCAGCGTTGTAGTTCGGGGGTCCTACAATGAGCAGTTCTTC
CDR3: CSVVVRGSYNEQFF

D: TRBD2
length: 14
V: TRBV13
J: TRBJ2-4
size: .
DNA: TGTGCCAGCAGCTCCCAGGGCGGGGGGGACATTCAGTACTTC
CDR3: CASSSQGGGDIQYF

D: .
length: 15
V: TRBV11-2
J: TRBJ2-1
size: .
DNA: TGTGCCAGCAGCGCCGATGGACTTGACTACAATGAGCAGTTCTTC
CDR3: CASSADGLDYNEQFF

D: .
length: 13
V: TRBV30
J: TRBJ1-1
size: .
DNA: TGTGCCTGGAGTCCAACGGGGAACACTGAAGCTTTCTTT
CDR3: CAWSPTGNTEAFF

D: TRBD1
length: 15
V: TRBV18
J: TRBJ2-7
size: .
DNA: TGTGCCAGCTCACCGGTAGGACAGGGAAGCTACGAGCAGTACTTC
CDR3: CASSPVGQGSYEQYF

D: .
length: 12
V: TRBV11-2
J: TRBJ2-5
size: .
DNA: TGTGCCAGCAGCTCCTTCGGGGAGACCCAGTACTTC
CDR3: CASSSFGETQYF